Listed here are 30 T cell receptor beta chains from one sample, sequenced in a study of vaccination and CD4 T cells after COVID-19. Their antigen targets remain unknown. Treatment in this sample: roughly 10-day PBMC culture with coronavirus spike peptide pools or control peptides (ViraFEST assay). Cultured CD4+ T cell DNA was sequenced using the Oncomine TCR Beta short-read assay. MiXCR, run by TCRdb on the PCR reads, gives a single entry per CDR3 protein. The sample carries approximately 19,000 distinct CDR3 sequences, approximately 56% recorded once. Specimen: CD4+ T cells from blood, cultured in vitro, collected before SARS-CoV-2 vaccination. These receptors were collected from a human donor who had recovered from COVID-19.

The rearrangement links TRBV20-1 to TRBJ2-6, with 7 bases matching TRBD1. The trim removed 2 bases at V and 1 base at J, leaving 8 bases unmatched. Germline CDR1 DFQATT, CDR2 SNEGSKA (reference sequence). The CDR3 spans 17 residues. The CDR3 DNA reads TGCAGTGCTAGACCGACAGGGCAGCCTTCTGGGGCCAACGTCCTGACTTTC. It is translated as CSARPTGQPSGANVLTF.

V gene TRBV7-8 combines with J gene TRBJ2-5, with a tentative D call TRBD2 (5 bases). Germline CDR1 SGHVS, CDR2 FQNEAQ. The CDR3 is 17 residues long. The V gene lost 3 bases and the J gene lost 0 bases, with 17 bases spanning the gap. The CDR3: CASSLGAVFLYQETQYF. The CDR3 DNA follows: TGTGCCAGCAGCTTGGGAGCAGTATTTTTGTACCAAGAGACCCAGTACTTC.

The V gene is TRBV18, the J gene TRBJ1-6, with D perhaps TRBD1 (5 bases). V lost 1 base, J lost 10 bases, and 11 bases lay in between. Germline CDR1 is KGHSH and CDR2 is LQKENI. The CDR3 has 14 residues. CDR3 bases: TGTGCCAGCTCACCACAGGGACTTGACTCACCCCTCCACTTT. It specifies CASSPQGLDSPLHF.

This clonotype was detected only once. This chain connects TRBV6-1 to TRBJ1-4; possibly TRBD1 for D (5 bases). Germline CDR1 MNHNS, CDR2 SASEGT. Trimming shortened V by 10 bases and J by 5 bases, and 17 bases separated the two germline ends. The length of the CDR3 is 14 residues. This chain's CDR3 is CATCPGRPNEKLFF. CDR3 in DNA: TGTGCCACCTGCCCGGGACGCCCCAATGAAAAACTGTTTTTT.

This clonotype was recorded a few times. The chain couples TRBV20-1 to TRBJ1-1, with 9 bases that match TRBD1. The CDR3 extends over 14 amino acids. The germline V gene encodes CDR1 DFQATT and CDR2 SNEGSKA (reference sequence). The CDR3 DNA reads as TGCAGAGCCTACCCGGGACAGGGAACAACTGAAGCTTTCTTT. Residues: CRAYPGQGTTEAFF.

This clonotype has just one count. The chain has TRBV6-1 and TRBJ2-7; 15 nucleotides match TRBD2. V lost 8 bases, J lost 5 bases, and 4 bases stayed unmatched. The length of the CDR3 is 14 residues. Germline CDR1 is MNHNS and CDR2 is SASEGT. CDR3 bases: TGTGCCAGCCGGACTAGCGGGAGGGCCAACGAGCAGTACTTC. Encoded protein: CASRTSGRANEQYF.

This clonotype turned up a few times. The chain links TRBV7-9 to TRBJ1-1, with TRBD1 matching 12 bases. This CDR3 is built from 14 residues. Unmatched junction bases numbered 9, after V lost 5 bases and J lost 11 bases. The germline gives CDR1 SEHNR, CDR2 FQNEAQ (reference sequence). The CDR3 here is CASSGTGGDLDAFF. CDR3 nucleotides: TGTGCCAGCAGCGGGACAGGGGGCGATTTGGACGCTTTCTTT.

This clonotype has only a few counts. V usage is TRBV6-5 and J usage is TRBJ2-7; D perhaps matches TRBD1 (8 bases). V gave up 0 bases and J gave up 6 bases, with 15 bases separating them. This CDR3 region has 15 residues. Looked up from germline, CDR1 is MNHEY and CDR2 is SVGAGI. The CDR3 DNA reads as TGTGCCAGCAGTTACTCGAACAGGGGGGGCCGCGAGCAGTACTTC. Translating it yields CASSYSNRGGREQYF.

In its sample, this clonotype was seen a few times. The rearrangement links TRBV20-1 to TRBJ1-2, with 9 nucleotides matching TRBD1. V lost 4 bases and J lost 5; bases outside the gene matches: 5. The CDR3 spans 13 residues. Germline CDR1 reads DFQATT; CDR2 reads SNEGSKA (reference sequence). The CDR3 DNA is TGCAGTGCTAATACAGGGGGCTCTTATGGCTACACCTTC. Translating it yields CSANTGGSYGYTF.

This clonotype appeared once. This chain connects TRBV6-2 or TRBV6-3 to TRBJ2-1, with D possibly being TRBD1 or TRBD2 (5 bases each). CDR3 length: 14 amino acids. V lost 6 bases, J lost 7 bases, and 16 bases lay in between. Germline V gene lookup returns CDR1 MNHEY and CDR2 SVGEGT. The CDR3 DNA reads TGTGCCAGCAGGATACCGGGACGCACAAATGAGCAGTTCTTC. This gives the protein CASRIPGRTNEQFF.

The J gene is TRBJ1-6, the V gene TRBV7-2; D is perhaps TRBD1 (5 bases). Germline assignment: CDR1 SGHTA and CDR2 FQGNSA. CDR3 size: 15 residues. The V end was cut by 3 bases, the J end by 5 bases, with 11 bases between. The DNA of the CDR3 is TGTGCCAGCAGCTTTGGGACGGCAAATAATTCACCCCTCCACTTT. Amino acid sequence: CASSFGTANNSPLHF.

The rearrangement joins TRBV15 to TRBJ1-6, with TRBD1 matching over 8 bases. Losses at the gene ends were 6 bases for V and 8 bases for J; bases not matched to a gene: 15. Germline values: CDR1 LNHNV, CDR2 YYDKDF (reference sequence). The CDR3 has 17 residues. The CDR3 loop reads CATSEDRNRGSDSPLHF. For the CDR3, the DNA is TGTGCCACCAGTGAGGATAGAAACAGGGGGTCTGATTCACCCCTCCACTTT.

The genes are TRBV28 and TRBJ2-7, with 7 bases that match TRBD1. The CDR3 loop spans 15 amino acids. Germline V gives CDR1 MDHEN, CDR2 SYDVKM. V lost 6 bases and J lost 0; bases outside the gene matches: 8. Here the CDR3 reads CASRTPGTVSYEQYF. The CDR3 DNA reads TGTGCCAGCAGAACACCCGGGACAGTCTCCTACGAGCAGTACTTC.

V usage is TRBV15 and J usage is TRBJ1-2; the D gene is possibly TRBD1 (5 bases). CDR3 length equals 18 residues. The V and J ends lost 0 bases and 3 bases respectively, with 20 bases between them. Germline V gives CDR1 LNHNV, CDR2 YYDKDF (reference sequence). Here the CDR3 reads CATSRDQIEGPLDYGYTF. The CDR3 DNA reads TGTGCCACCAGCAGAGATCAAATCGAGGGGCCATTAGACTATGGCTACACCTTC. The variable domain in full, with the rest retrieved from reference TRBV15 and TRBJ1-2, is DAMVIQNPRYQVTQFGKPVTLSCSQTLNHNVMYWYQQKSSQAPKLLFHYYDKDFNNEADTPDNFQSRRPNTSFCFLDIRSPGLGDTAMYLCATSRDQIEGPLDYGYTFGSGTRLTVV.

V and J are TRBV6-5 and TRBJ2-7, with 10 bases aligning to TRBD1. Germline loops: CDR1 MNHEY, CDR2 SVGAGI. This CDR3 has 15 amino acids. V dropped 4 bases and J dropped 6; count of bases not matched to a gene: 9. The CDR3 region has the DNA TGTGCCAGCAGTTCCCCGGACAGGGGGGCCTTCGAGCAGTACTTC. Amino acids: CASSSPDRGAFEQYF.

V and J are TRBV19 and TRBJ1-2; a weak D match, TRBD1 (6 bases). CDR3 length: 16 amino acids. V lost 6 bases and J 6 bases, leaving 23 bases between the germline ends. CDR1 is LNHDA and CDR2 is SQIVND in the germline V gene (reference sequence). The CDR3 nucleotides read TGTGCCAGTAGCAACCTCCAAAACCCTAGACAGGATGGCTACACCTTC. Amino acids: CASSNLQNPRQDGYTF.

The rearrangement joins TRBV20-1 to TRBJ2-5; 7 bases agree with TRBD1. The CDR3 length is 13 residues. In germline, CDR1 is DFQATT, CDR2 SNEGSKA (reference sequence). J lost 3 bases, V lost 1 base, and 2 bases had no gene match. The CDR3 loop is CSARGQGEETQYF. CDR3 coding DNA: TGCAGTGCTAGAGGACAGGGCGAAGAGACCCAGTACTTC.

The chain links TRBV29-1 to TRBJ2-3; possible D gene TRBD1, 5 bases. CDR3 length: 14 residues. Germline-derived CDR1 and CDR2 are SQVTM and ANQGSEA. The V and J ends lost 4 bases and 0 bases respectively, with 11 bases between them. CDR3 in DNA: TGCAGCGTTGCCGCAGGGCTTAGCACAGATACGCAGTATTTT. Protein product: CSVAAGLSTDTQYF.

The V call is TRBV6-1, the J call TRBJ2-7; TRBD1 matches at 7 bases. J gave up 3 bases and V 5 bases, and 7 bases lay outside the gene matches. The CDR3 totals 14 residues. Germline V gene sequence: CDR1 MNHNS, CDR2 SASEGT. The CDR3 spells CASSTGARLYEQYF. DNA of the CDR3: TGTGCCAGCAGTACAGGGGCTAGACTCTACGAGCAGTACTTC.

The CDR3 spells CASSLIRAGYGYTF. The CDR3 DNA is TGTGCCAGCAGTTTAATCAGGGCGGGGTATGGCTACACCTTC. The chain joins TRBV28 to TRBJ1-2, with TRBD1 as a possible D gene (5 bases). The CDR3 is 14 residues long. V dropped 2 bases and J dropped 5 bases, with 12 bases sitting between them. Germline loops: CDR1 MDHEN, CDR2 SYDVKM.

On this clonotype itself: The junction and the germline gene differ at one end; a read error may be behind it. The chain couples TRBV11-2 to TRBJ2-7, with a weak D call TRBD2 (6 bases). The CDR3 loop spans 16 amino acids. CDR1 is SGHAT and CDR2 is FQNNGV in the germline V gene. CDR3 protein: CASILDPGTLTYEQYF. The DNA of the CDR3 is TGTGCCAGCATCTTAGATCCGGGGACTCTTACCTACGAGCAGTACTTC.

The rearrangement joins TRBV28 to TRBJ2-6, with 9 bases matching TRBD1. The V segment lost 10 bases and the J segment 3 bases; nucleotides outside the gene matches: 19. The CDR3 loop spans 19 amino acids. Germline CDR1 MDHEN, CDR2 SYDVKM. This chain's CDR3 is CAIGRTGGAALNGANVLTF. The CDR3 nucleotides read TGTGCCATCGGACGAACAGGGGGCGCAGCCCTCAATGGGGCCAACGTCCTGACTTTC.

J is TRBJ1-1 and V is TRBV28; the D is unclear. The CDR3 is made up of 12 amino acids. Trimming pared 6 bases from V and 4 bases from J, leaving 9 bases between. Germline V gene sequence: CDR1 MDHEN, CDR2 SYDVKM. CDR3 nucleotide sequence: TGTGCCAGCAGCCTTTTTTCCACTGAAGCTTTCTTT. Its translation is CASSLFSTEAFF.

This clonotype was observed once. The gene calls are TRBV30 and TRBJ1-5; maybe TRBD1 (5 bases). Germline lookup yields CDR1 GTSNPN and CDR2 SVGIG (reference sequence). V was shortened by 0 bases and J by 2 bases, with 5 bases between the two germline ends. CDR3 size: 13 residues. The chain's CDR3 is CAWSVQGNQPQHF. Here the CDR3 DNA reads TGTGCCTGGAGTGTACAGGGCAATCAGCCCCAGCATTTT. The variable domain in full, with the rest retrieved from reference TRBV30 and TRBJ1-5, is SQTIHQWPATLVQPVGSPLSLECTVEGTSNPNLYWYRQAAGRGLQLLFYSVGIGQISSEVPQNLSASRPQDRQFILSSKKLLLSDSGFYLCAWSVQGNQPQHFGDGTRLSIL.

This clonotype occurred once. This rearrangement joins TRBV27 to TRBJ2-6, with TRBD1 matching over 7 bases. The CDR3 length is 18 residues. J lost 0 bases, V lost 7 bases, and 12 bases had no gene match. CDR1 and CDR2 from the germline V gene are MNHEY and SMNVEV (reference sequence). In DNA, the CDR3 is TGTGCCAGCACCCCACTCGGACAGGCCGTCTCTGGGGCCAACGTCCTGACTTTC. Its translation: CASTPLGQAVSGANVLTF.

As DNA, the CDR3 is TGTGCCAGCAGTTACTGGGGCCACCAAGAGACCCAGTACTTC. It translates to CASSYWGHQETQYF. The V and J genes are TRBV6-2 or TRBV6-3 and TRBJ2-5, with a tentative D call TRBD1 (5 bases). CDR3 size: 14 residues. With 1 base removed from V and 0 bases from J, the gap between germline ends came to 6 bases. From germline, CDR1 is MNHEY and CDR2 SVGEGT.

The chain recombines TRBV15 with TRBJ2-2; 9 bases agree with TRBD1. CDR1 is LNHNV and CDR2 is YYDKDF in the germline V gene (reference sequence). V lost 1 base to trimming and J lost 3 bases; unmatched junction nucleotides: 3. This CDR3 comprises 16 residues. DNA for the CDR3: TGTGCCACCAGCAGAGGGACAGGGGCCCACACCGGGGAGCTGTTTTTT. Protein sequence: CATSRGTGAHTGELFF.

This clonotype has only a few counts. The CDR3: CATLRDRVPDTQYF. The CDR3 nucleotides read TGTGCCACCCTCCGGGACAGGGTACCAGATACGCAGTATTTT. The rearrangement uses TRBV15 and TRBJ2-3; 9 bases fit TRBD1. Germline V gene lookup returns CDR1 LNHNV and CDR2 YYDKDF (reference sequence). Trimming removed 8 bases from V and 4 bases from J; junction bases left unmatched: 7. This CDR3 has 14 amino acids. Using reference TRBV15 and TRBJ2-3 for the parts outside the CDR3, the full variable domain is DAMVIQNPRYQVTQFGKPVTLSCSQTLNHNVMYWYQQKSSQAPKLLFHYYDKDFNNEADTPDNFQSRRPNTSFCFLDIRSPGLGDTAMYLCATLRDRVPDTQYFGPGTRLTVL.

The gene calls are TRBV7-8 and TRBJ2-7; D possibly corresponds to TRBD1 (6 bases). This CDR3 has 14 amino acids. V was clipped by 3 bases and J by 3 bases, with 12 bases between them. The germline gives CDR1 SGHVS, CDR2 FQNEAQ. CDR3 in DNA: TGTGCCAGCAGCTTTGAGACAGGCAGCTACGAGCAGTACTTC. Translation: CASSFETGSYEQYF.

This clonotype has only a few counts. The rearrangement joins TRBV6-2 or TRBV6-3 to TRBJ1-1; the D is unclear. The CDR3 has 13 residues. V dropped 2 bases and J dropped 5 bases, with 9 bases sitting between them. The germline V gene has CDR1 MNHEY and CDR2 SVGEGT. CDR3 amino acids: CASSYEGITEAFF. CDR3 DNA sequence: TGTGCCAGCAGTTACGAGGGTATAACTGAAGCTTTCTTT.